The 16 T cell receptor beta chains listed next were all sequenced from one sample in a study of CD4 and CD8 cells across lung adenocarcinoma regions. TCRdb reprocessed the PCR reads via MiXCR and lists one record per CDR3 protein. Of about 19,000 distinct CDR3 sequences in the sample, 46% were seen once. The sequencing input was CD4+ T cells from the margin of a lung tumor. All receptors come from a male donor with lung adenocarcinoma. The CD4 and CD8 labels of this study may be unreliable.

The chain uses TRBV29-1 and TRBJ2-1, with D possibly TRBD2 on 5 matching bases. Germline V gene sequence: CDR1 SQVTM, CDR2 ANQGSEA. The V and J ends lost 8 bases and 6 bases respectively, with 17 bases between them. The CDR3 totals 13 residues. The CDR3 DNA reads as TGCAGCTCCTCCGGCCGGGATATCAATGAGCAGTTCTTC. It encodes CSSSGRDINEQFF.

Comment on this clonotype: Mismatch with germline at one junction end may stem from a read error. This chain links TRBV10-2 with TRBJ2-3, with D perhaps TRBD2 (6 bases). The J call may be incorrect, as the DNA end agrees better with TRBJ2-7. Germline CDR1 WSHSY, CDR2 SAAADI. The length of the CDR3 is 14 residues. The CDR3 DNA sequence: TGCGGCAGCTGGGGGGTAGGAGCCAAAGATACGCAGTACTTC. This translates into CGSWGVGAKDTQYF.

The table lists this clonotype with many counts. This chain links TRBV12-3 or TRBV12-4 with TRBJ2-3, with 8 bases matching TRBD2. This CDR3 contains 14 residues. With V trimmed by 6 bases and J by 3 bases, 5 bases remained unmatched. The chain's CDR3 is CASRPGGLTDTQYF. CDR3 coding DNA: TGTGCCAGCAGGCCGGGAGGGCTGACAGATACGCAGTATTTT.

The sample holds a few counts of this clonotype. The chain joins TRBV13 to TRBJ2-5, with 7 bases identical to TRBD2. The J call may be in error: the DNA end matches TRBJ2-7 better. The CDR3 sequence is 14 residues long. Germline loops: CDR1 PRHDT, CDR2 FYEKMQ (reference sequence). The CDR3 DNA is TGTGCCAGCAGCTTACGCGGGAGTAGATACGAGCAGTACTTC. It translates to CASSLRGSRYEQYF.

The V gene is TRBV6-1, the J gene TRBJ1-2, with D possibly TRBD1 on 6 matching bases. This CDR3 region has 16 residues. The V end lost 2 bases, the J end lost 3 bases, and 16 bases lay between the germline ends. The germline V gene encodes CDR1 MNHNS and CDR2 SASEGT. The CDR3 DNA follows: TGTGCCAGCAGTGAAAGGTTCGGGGGCAGCCACTATGGCTACACCTTC. Amino acids: CASSERFGGSHYGYTF.

The CDR3 reads CAGSAVRDQDTQYF. In DNA, the CDR3 is TGCGCGGGGAGTGCGGTCCGGGACCAAGATACGCAGTATTTT. The J gene is TRBJ2-3, the V gene TRBV10-2; D could derive from TRBD1 or TRBD2 (5 bases each). This CDR3 spans 14 amino acids. The germline V gene has CDR1 WSHSY and CDR2 SAAADI.

In this sample, this clonotype turned up many times. This sequence joins TRBV6-2 or TRBV6-3 and TRBJ1-1; unclear D gene. V was clipped by 4 bases and J by 3 bases, with 6 bases between them. Germline V gives CDR1 MNHEY, CDR2 SVGEGT. The CDR3 is 12 amino acids. CDR3 sequence: CASSSPYTEAFF. The CDR3 region has the DNA TGTGCCAGCAGTTCCCCCTACACTGAAGCTTTCTTT.

The CDR3, as DNA: TGTGCCAGGGGTGTCGGGGGCCTCCGACAGGCCACCCAGTACTTC. This sequence encodes CARGVGGLRQATQYF. The chain has TRBV25-1 and TRBJ2-5; D might be TRBD1 or TRBD2, each matching 6 bases. Per germline, CDR1 MGHDK and CDR2 SYGVNS. With 9 bases removed from V and 8 bases from J, the gap between germline ends came to 25 bases. There are 15 residues in the CDR3.

The chain is built from TRBV6-5 and TRBJ2-3; D assignment may be TRBD1 or TRBD2 (6 bases each). The DNA end lines up better with TRBJ2-7; the J call may be wrong. Germline V gene lookup returns CDR1 MNHEY and CDR2 SVGAGI. CDR3 length: 15 amino acids. Here the CDR3 DNA reads TGTGCCAGGGGTTACGGGGGCCGTGGCCAAGATACGCAGTACTTC. It encodes CARGYGGRGQDTQYF.

To note about this clonotype: The junction shows a germline mismatch at one end, possibly a read error. V is TRBV6-1 and J is TRBJ2-5; D possibly matches TRBD1 or TRBD2 (6 bases each). Germline V gene lookup returns CDR1 MNHNS and CDR2 SASEGT. The CDR3 has 15 residues. The CDR3 region has the DNA TGTTCCAGGGGTCACGGGGGCGGGGACACAGAGACGCAGTACTTC. Translating gives CSRGHGGGDTETQYF.

This clonotype was recorded many times. The chain carries TRBV10-3 and TRBJ2-2; D gene unclear. CDR3 length equals 16 residues. V lost 0 bases to trimming and J lost 4 bases, with 12 bases between them. Germline V gene lookup returns CDR1 ENHRY and CDR2 SYGVKD. The CDR3 sequence: CAISESRAGRTGELFF. CDR3 coding DNA: TGTGCCATCAGTGAGTCCCGGGCTGGTCGCACCGGGGAGCTGTTTTTT.

This clonotype was found once. One end of the junction varies from germline; a read error may be responsible. The V gene is TRBV6-1, the J gene TRBJ2-3; D is ambiguous. CDR3 length: 15 residues. CDR1 and CDR2 from the germline V gene are MNHNS and SASEGT. The DNA for the CDR3 is TGTGCCAGGGGCCTCCAGTCCGTGAGCACAGAGGCGCAGTTTTTT. The encoded protein is CARGLQSVSTEAQFF.

The table lists this clonotype with a count of one. Sequence at one end of the junction differs from germline and may be a read error. J is TRBJ2-2 and V is TRBV6-1; D may correspond to TRBD1 or TRBD2 (5 bases each). CDR1 and CDR2 (germline): MNHNS, SASEGT. The CDR3 is 16 residues long. This CDR3 reads CASSEEQGEGAGEQFF. The CDR3 DNA reads TGTGCCAGCAGTGAGGAGCAGGGCGAGGGCGCCGGGGAGCAGTTTTTT.

This clonotype is labeled as medium-sized. The chain employs TRBV6-1 and TRBJ2-3; D perhaps matches TRBD2 (5 bases). Near its end, the DNA agrees better with TRBJ2-7, so the J call may be wrong. CDR3 length equals 13 residues. Germline values: CDR1 MNHNS, CDR2 SASEGT. CDR3 sequence reads: CASETALASEQYF. The CDR3 nucleotides are TGTGCCAGCGAGACCGCCTTAGCGAGCGAGCAGTACTTC.

This clonotype was counted at least ten times. The chain links TRBV12-3 or TRBV12-4 to TRBJ2-2, with D tentatively TRBD1 (6 bases). This CDR3 is 15 amino acids long. The V end lost 5 bases, the J end lost 4 bases, and 14 bases lay between the germline ends. In DNA, the CDR3 is TGTGCCAGCAGTCCTAGACAGGACCTCACCGGGGAGCTGTTTTTT. Its protein product is CASSPRQDLTGELFF.

Relative to its sample, this clonotype is medium-sized (0.01 to 0.1%). V gene TRBV6-5 combines with J gene TRBJ1-1, with 11 bases lining up with TRBD1. Looked up from germline, CDR1 is MNHEY and CDR2 is SVGAGI. The V segment lost 2 bases and the J segment 4 bases; nucleotides outside the gene matches: 6. The CDR3 loop spans 16 amino acids. The CDR3 loop reads CASSYGQGALGTEAFF. CDR3 in DNA: TGTGCCAGCAGTTACGGACAGGGGGCGCTGGGCACTGAAGCTTTCTTT.